The next 21 T cell receptor beta chains were all read from a single sample in a study of Tregs in tolerant kidney transplant recipients. Generated by immunoSEQ multiplex PCR, the TCRdb table keeps only in-frame clones and is missing some. This sample lists 30,000 or so clones; its ten largest clones have around 14%. Sequenced here: CD8+ T cells from blood, sampled before the transplant. These receptors originate from a human donor who received a combined kidney and bone marrow transplant.

Comment on this clone: Read coverage stops 3 residues before the CDR3 terminus; the germline J gene supplies the remainder. The chain carries TRBV20-1 and TRBJ2-1; 13 positions match TRBD2. V dropped 0 bases and J dropped 7; count of bases not matched to a gene: 9. CDR1 is DFQATT, CDR2 SNEGSKA, per germline (reference sequence). The CDR3 has 17 amino acids. CDR3 sequence: CSARDGLAGEPGNEQFF. CDR3 bases read: TGCAGTGCTAGAGACGGACTAGCGGGAGAACCGGGGAATGAG.

According to its frequency, this clone is medium-sized. The read terminates 3 residues ahead of where the CDR3 ends, so the germline J gene completes it. The chain uses TRBV7-8 and TRBJ2-1; D possibly corresponds to TRBD1 (5 bases). V lost 1 base, J lost 8 bases, and 15 bases lay in between. The CDR3 is made up of 15 amino acids. The germline gives CDR1 SGHVS, CDR2 FQNEAQ. This CDR3 reads CASSLVKGAIYEQFF. The sequenced CDR3 bases are TGTGCCAGCAGCTTAGTAAAAGGGGCTATCTATGAG.

This clone shows up as medium-sized by frequency. CDR3 in amino acids: CAWSPGQGYEKLFF. The DNA read from the CDR3 is TGTGCCTGGAGTCCGGGACAGGGGTATGAAAAA. This rearrangement joins TRBV30 to TRBJ1-4; the match to TRBD1 covers 10 bases. Read data end 3 residues before the CDR3 end; the end is taken from the germline J gene. CDR3 size: 14 residues. Germline CDR1 GTSNPN, CDR2 SVGIG (reference sequence). The V gene end was trimmed by 2 bases and the J gene end by 6 bases; junction bases not matched to a gene: 3.

On this clone: The read ends 3 residues shy of where the CDR3 ends; the end is completed using the germline J gene. The rearrangement uses TRBV6-2 or TRBV6-3 and TRBJ2-5; no clear D gene. V lost 2 bases and J lost 5, with 9 bases in between. Germline CDR1 is MNHEY and CDR2 is SVGEGT. CDR3 length: 13 amino acids. The CDR3 loop is CASSYVGQETQYF. Partial CDR3 DNA: TGTGCCAGCAGTTACGTTGGGCAGGAGACC.

Turning to this clone: The CDR3 end falls 3 residues outside the read, so it is completed with the germline J gene. This chain uses TRBV4-1 with TRBJ1-1, with 7 bases aligning to TRBD1. The CDR3 runs 16 residues. V lost 2 bases, J lost 6 bases, and 12 bases stayed unmatched. Germline CDR1 and CDR2: MGHRA and YSYEKL. Partial CDR3 DNA: TGCGCCAGCAGCCAACGCGCTCAGGGGGGAGTAGCTGAA. As protein: CASSQRAQGGVAE. The entire CDR3 is CASSQRAQGGVAEAFF.

As for this clone: With the read ending 3 residues before the CDR3 end, the germline J gene is used to fill in that end. The V gene is TRBV19, the J gene TRBJ1-1; D possibly corresponds to TRBD1 (6 bases). Trimming removed 3 bases at V and 1 base at J, with 12 bases between. Per the germline V gene, CDR1 is LNHDA and CDR2 is SQIVND (reference sequence). CDR3 length: 15 amino acids. The DNA read from the CDR3 is TGTGCCAGTAGTATGTATTTGACAGGGAACACTGAA. As protein: CASSMYLTGNTE. The full-length CDR3 reads as CASSMYLTGNTEAFF.

With regard to this clone: The read terminates 3 residues ahead of where the CDR3 ends, so the germline J gene completes it. This chain joins TRBV5-1 and TRBJ1-1; D gene uncertain. Trimming shortened V by 2 bases and J by 1 base, and 12 bases separated the two germline ends. Germline-derived CDR1 and CDR2 are SGHRS and YFSETQ. This CDR3 contains 15 residues. The DNA read from the CDR3 is TGCGCCAGCAGCTTTACCAGTCAGGAGAACACTGAA. The encoded protein is CASSFTSQENTE. The entire CDR3 protein reads CASSFTSQENTEAFF.

In regard to this clone: Read coverage stops 3 residues before the CDR3 terminus; the germline J gene supplies the remainder. The rearrangement joins TRBV7-8 to TRBJ2-2; TRBD2 agrees at 13 bases. The germline CDR1 and CDR2 sequences are SGHVS and FQNEAQ. The CDR3 loop spans 18 amino acids. Trimming at V came to 6 bases and at J to 0 bases, leaving 7 bases not matched to a gene. The CDR3 sequence is CASSYGLAGEPNTGELFF. CDR3 DNA (partial): TGTGCCAGCAGTTATGGACTAGCGGGAGAACCGAACACCGGGGAG.

Regarding this clone: The read gets to within 3 residues of the CDR3 end, and the germline J gene fills in the rest. The rearrangement joins TRBV7-3 to TRBJ2-7; 7 nucleotides line up with TRBD1. The CDR3 sequence is 14 residues long. Trimming removed 5 bases from V and 3 bases from J; junction bases left unmatched: 7. Germline lookup yields CDR1 SGHTA and CDR2 FQGTGA. The part of the CDR3 DNA that was read is TGTGCCAGCAGCCCAAGGGGGCCCGGCTACGAG. Protein sequence: CASSPRGPGYE. The whole CDR3 sequence reads CASSPRGPGYEQYF.

On this clone: The CDR3 goes on 3 residues after the read ends, and that part is filled in from the germline J gene. The chain recombines TRBV20-1 with TRBJ2-7; maybe TRBD1 (5 bases). CDR3 length equals 13 residues. V was clipped by 6 bases and J by 3 bases, with 15 bases between them. Germline CDR1 is DFQATT and CDR2 is SNEGSKA (reference sequence). This CDR3 reads CSASPGLLYEQYF. CDR3 DNA, as far as it was read: TGCAGTGCCTCCCCAGGGCTTCTCTACGAG.

Points on this clone: The read comes to an end 3 residues before the CDR3 does, leaving the germline J gene to fill in the end. V usage is TRBV5-6 and J usage is TRBJ2-1, with no clear D. The CDR3 is 13 amino acids. V dropped 2 bases and J dropped 3 bases, with 6 bases sitting between them. CDR1 is SGHDT and CDR2 is YYEEEE in the germline V gene. CDR3 residues: CASSFERYNEQFF. CDR3 DNA (partial): TGTGCCAGCAGCTTTGAGCGCTACAATGAG.

Note on this clone: The read gets to within 3 residues of the CDR3 end, and the germline J gene fills in the rest. This sequence joins TRBV7-8 and TRBJ2-1, with a tentative D call TRBD1 (6 bases). Germline loops: CDR1 SGHVS, CDR2 FQNEAQ. The CDR3 totals 15 residues. V was clipped by 3 bases and J by 0 bases, with 9 bases between them. The covered CDR3 bases are TGTGCCAGCAGCTTTGGGACAAACTCCTACAATGAG. This encodes CASSFGTNSYNE. The CDR3 as a whole reads CASSFGTNSYNEQFF.

In regard to this clone: The read halts 3 residues ahead of the CDR3 end, with the missing end drawn from the germline J gene. V gene TRBV30 combines with J gene TRBJ2-7; 8 nucleotides line up with TRBD2. CDR1 GTSNPN and CDR2 SVGIG come from the germline V gene (reference sequence). J gave up 1 base and V 0 bases, and 8 bases lay outside the gene matches. The CDR3 length is 16 residues. The CDR3 reads CAWSVAGVEPSYEQYF. The part of the CDR3 DNA that was read is TGTGCCTGGAGTGTAGCGGGAGTTGAGCCTTCCTACGAG.

A remark on this clone: Read data end 3 residues before the CDR3 end; the end is taken from the germline J gene. V usage is TRBV5-5 and J usage is TRBJ2-7; 9 bases are shared with TRBD1. The CDR3 is 15 amino acids. V trimming: 0 bases; J trimming: 5 bases; junction bases outside the gene matches: 6. The germline CDR1 and CDR2 sequences are SGHKS and YYEKEE (reference sequence). CDR3 residues: CASSLAGTGLDEQYF. CDR3 bases read: TGTGCCAGCAGCTTGGCCGGGACAGGGTTAGACGAG.

On this clone: The read gets to within 3 residues of the CDR3 end, and the germline J gene fills in the rest. The chain combines TRBV2 with TRBJ2-7; no definite D call. CDR1 SNHLY and CDR2 FYNNEI come from the germline V gene. There are 15 residues in the CDR3. V lost 1 base and J lost 3, with 13 bases in between. Incomplete CDR3 DNA: TGTGCCAGCAGTGAAGAAGAGAACCCCGGCTACGAG. Encoded protein: CASSEEENPGYE. The complete CDR3 sequence is CASSEEENPGYEQYF. Supplemented by reference TRBV2 and TRBJ2-7, the full variable domain reads EPEVTQTPSHQVTQMGQEVILRCVPISNHLYFYWYRQILGQKVEFLVSFYNNEISEKSEIFDDQFSVERPDGSNFTLKIRSTKLEDSAMYFCASSEEENPGYEQYFGPGTRLTVT.

To note about this clone: Read sequence stops 3 residues before the CDR3 end, and the germline J gene provides the missing end. This chain uses TRBV20-1 with TRBJ1-5, with D tentatively TRBD1 (6 bases). This CDR3 has 12 amino acids. CDR1 is DFQATT, CDR2 SNEGSKA, per germline (reference sequence). V was trimmed by 3 bases and J by 4 bases, leaving 7 bases between them. CDR3 sequence: CSASRGNQPQHF. Partial CDR3 DNA: TGCAGTGCTAGTAGGGGGAATCAGCCC.

About this clone: The read is 3 residues too short to cover the CDR3 end, so that end is filled in from the germline J gene. The V and J genes are TRBV20-1 and TRBJ1-2, with 9 bases fitting TRBD1. CDR1 DFQATT and CDR2 SNEGSKA come from the germline V gene (reference sequence). The length of the CDR3 is 16 residues. V trimming: 5 bases; J trimming: 2 bases; junction bases outside the gene matches: 12. This CDR3 is CSAPSRDRVGNYGYTF. The sequenced part of the CDR3 DNA is TGCAGTGCTCCGTCCCGGGACAGGGTGGGGAACTATGGC.

Regarding this clone: Sequencing ends 3 residues short of the CDR3 end; the germline J gene provides the rest. This chain connects TRBV5-1 to TRBJ2-1; 9 bases align to TRBD1. V shed 2 bases, J shed 3 bases, and the junction held 3 bases outside the gene matches. Per germline, CDR1 SGHRS and CDR2 YFSETQ. The CDR3 contains 15 residues. The sequenced part of the CDR3 DNA is TGCGCCAGCAGCTTTGACAGGGGGGACTACAATGAG. It yields the protein CASSFDRGDYNE. The whole CDR3 reads CASSFDRGDYNEQFF. Using reference TRBV5-1 and TRBJ2-1 for the parts outside the CDR3, the full variable domain is KAGVTQTPRYLIKTRGQQVTLSCSPISGHRSVSWYQQTPGQGLQFLFEYFSETQRNKGNFPGRFSGRQFSNSRSEMNVSTLELGDSALYLCASSFDRGDYNEQFFGPGTRLTVL.

As concerns this clone: The read terminates 3 residues ahead of where the CDR3 ends, so the germline J gene completes it. The chain has TRBV19 and TRBJ1-3; weak D call: TRBD1 (6 bases). The V end lost 6 bases, the J end lost 4 bases, and 10 bases lay between the germline ends. This CDR3 has 13 residues. Germline CDR1 is LNHDA and CDR2 is SQIVND (reference sequence). CDR3 DNA, as far as it was read: TGTGCCAGTAGCCTGACAGGAGGAAACACC. The encoded protein is CASSLTGGNT. In full, the CDR3 reads CASSLTGGNTIYF.

Concerning this clone itself: The read is 3 residues too short to cover the CDR3 end, so that end is filled in from the germline J gene. This chain connects TRBV20-1 to TRBJ2-3; weak D call: TRBD2 (6 bases). With 2 bases removed from V and 0 bases from J, the gap between germline ends came to 18 bases. Germline loops: CDR1 DFQATT, CDR2 SNEGSKA (reference sequence). The CDR3 totals 17 residues. The CDR3 region is CSARNLDLATSTDTQYF. The covered CDR3 bases are TGCAGTGCTAGAAACTTGGACCTAGCGACTAGCACAGATACG.

On this clone: The read ends 3 residues shy of where the CDR3 ends; the end is completed using the germline J gene. J is TRBJ2-7 and V is TRBV20-1, with 8 positions matching TRBD1. This CDR3 has 16 residues. Trimming at V came to 0 bases and at J to 3 bases, leaving 10 bases not matched to a gene. Germline-derived CDR1 and CDR2 are DFQATT and SNEGSKA (reference sequence). The CDR3 loop is CSARDLDRVLDYEQYF. The CDR3 DNA, read in part, is TGCAGTGCTAGAGACTTGGACAGGGTCTTGGACTACGAG.